The table lists the clone carrying this TCR beta chain with a few counts. Its antigen is unidentified. This entry is derived from a study of T cells in Graves' hyperthyroidism and ophthalmopathy. Regarding the study as a whole: Blood samples included most of the expanded thyroid clonotypes exceeding 0.001. A 13 V-J signature model discriminated ophthalmopathy versus stable hyperthyroidism.

Amplification of TCR beta CDR3 regions used RNA as the template. The TCR CDR3 was amplified in a first-round RT-PCR using the HTBI primer set. TCRdb re-analysed the multiplex PCR reads in MiXCR, keeping a single row per CDR3 protein. The sample yields some 400,000 distinct CDR3 sequences, over 15% seen once. Germline CDR1 MNHEY, CDR2 SMNVEV (reference sequence). This CDR3 has 15 amino acids. V lost 5 bases and J lost 9, with 17 bases in between. Hyperthyroidism in the patients, aged 18 to 65, was newly diagnosed and under 2 months in duration. Uncontrolled infections, other autoimmune diseases, pregnancy or lactation led to exclusion of patients.

The chain recombines TRBV27 with TRBJ1-6; weak D call: TRBD1 (5 bases). Sequencing used blood. This sequence originates from a woman between 18 and 30 years old with Graves' hyperthyroidism. In DNA form, the CDR3 reads TGTGCCAGCAGTCCTGCGAAGGGGATTCTTTCACCCCTCCACTTT. Translating it yields CASSPAKGILSPLHF.